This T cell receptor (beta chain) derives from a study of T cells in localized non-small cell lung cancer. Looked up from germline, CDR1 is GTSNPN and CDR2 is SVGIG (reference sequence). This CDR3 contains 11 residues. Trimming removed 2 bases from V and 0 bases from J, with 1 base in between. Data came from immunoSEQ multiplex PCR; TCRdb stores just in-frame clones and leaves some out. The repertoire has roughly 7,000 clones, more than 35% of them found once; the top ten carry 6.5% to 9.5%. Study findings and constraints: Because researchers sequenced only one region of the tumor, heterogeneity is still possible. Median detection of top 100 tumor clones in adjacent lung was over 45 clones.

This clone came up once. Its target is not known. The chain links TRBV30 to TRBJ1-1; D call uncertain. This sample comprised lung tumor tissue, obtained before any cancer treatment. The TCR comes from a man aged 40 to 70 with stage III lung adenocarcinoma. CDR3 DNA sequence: TGTGCCTGGAGTATGAACACTGAAGCTTTCTTT. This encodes CAWSMNTEAFF.